The next 9 T cell receptor beta chains were all read from a single sample in a study of blood T cell repertoires in COVID-19. Measured with immunoSEQ multiplex PCR; TCRdb has only the in-frame clones, and not every one. Among about 170,000 clones, around 80% were seen once, and the ten largest hold around 15%. The sequencing sample was made of peripheral blood. The receptors come from a woman aged 70 to 79 with COVID-19, enrolled during active disease.

This chain links TRBV2 with TRBJ1-1; no clear D. The CDR3 extends over 13 amino acids. In germline, CDR1 is SNHLY, CDR2 FYNNEI. Trimming left V 3 bases short and J 7 bases short, with 12 bases between. CDR3 DNA: TGTGCCAGCAGTGATCCGGACTGGTTTGAAGCTTTCTTT. Protein: CASSDPDWFEAFF. The variable domain in full, completed from reference TRBV2 and TRBJ1-1, reads EPEVTQTPSHQVTQMGQEVILRCVPISNHLYFYWYRQILGQKVEFLVSFYNNEISEKSEIFDDQFSVERPDGSNFTLKIRSTKLEDSAMYFCASSDPDWFEAFFGQGTRLTVV.

The J gene is TRBJ1-2, the V gene TRBV5-4; possibly TRBD1 for D (6 bases). V was clipped by 1 base and J by 4 bases, with 8 bases between them. The germline gives CDR1 SGHNT, CDR2 YYREEE (reference sequence). This CDR3 comprises 13 residues. For the CDR3, the DNA is TGTGCCAGCAGCTTGAGGGGGAGCTATGGCTACACCTTC. It specifies CASSLRGSYGYTF.

The table lists this clone with a few counts. DNA of the CDR3: TGTGCCAGCTCACGAAGGGAGGGAATAGACACCGGGGAGCTGTTTTTT. Amino acids: CASSRREGIDTGELFF. The chain recombines TRBV18 with TRBJ2-2; the match to TRBD2 covers 7 bases. The CDR3 covers 16 residues. Germline trimming cut 4 bases from V and 3 bases from J; bases unmatched to any gene: 8. CDR1 KGHSH and CDR2 LQKENI come from the germline V gene.

This sequence joins TRBV19 and TRBJ1-6; 8 bases map to TRBD1. The CDR3 contains 14 residues. Germline V gene data show CDR1 as LNHDA and CDR2 as SQIVND (reference sequence). V lost 5 bases to trimming and J lost 8 bases; unmatched junction nucleotides: 5. CDR3 in DNA: TGTGCCAGTAGTGACCGACAGGGGCATTCACCCCTCCACTTT. Translated, it gives CASSDRQGHSPLHF.

V gene TRBV20-1 combines with J gene TRBJ1-2; 7 bases are shared with TRBD1. Germline lookup yields CDR1 DFQATT and CDR2 SNEGSKA (reference sequence). The CDR3 length is 11 residues. In DNA, the CDR3 is TGCAGCGGCCAGGGGGAATATGGCTACACCTTC. Translating gives CSGQGEYGYTF.

This chain joins TRBV5-4 and TRBJ1-1; 9 bases map to TRBD1. CDR1 is SGHNT and CDR2 is YYREEE in the germline V gene (reference sequence). The CDR3 length is 17 residues. Trimming cost V 3 bases and J 1 base; bases outside gene matches: 10. The CDR3 protein is CASSSRDRDFWNTEAFF. The CDR3 DNA reads as TGTGCCAGCAGCTCCCGGGACAGGGACTTCTGGAACACTGAAGCTTTCTTT.

This clone was seen only once. The chain is built from TRBV11-3 and TRBJ2-2; 11 bases align to TRBD2. The CDR3 is 15 residues long. Germline CDR1 reads SGHNT; CDR2 reads YENEEA. V trimming: 4 bases; J trimming: 4 bases; junction bases outside the gene matches: 2. This CDR3 is CASSSGLAGTGELFF. For the CDR3, the DNA is TGTGCCAGCAGCTCTGGACTAGCGGGCACCGGGGAGCTGTTTTTT. The variable domain in full, completed from reference TRBV11-3 and TRBJ2-2, reads EAGVVQSPRYKIIEKKQPVAFWCNPISGHNTLYWYLQNLGQGPELLIRYENEEAVDDSQLPKDRFSAERLKGVDSTLKIQPAELGDSAVYLCASSSGLAGTGELFFGEGSRLTVL.

The chain is built from TRBV19 and TRBJ2-5, with 9 nucleotides matching TRBD1. The CDR3 contains 14 residues. Germline lookup yields CDR1 LNHDA and CDR2 SQIVND (reference sequence). The V and J ends lost 4 bases and 4 bases, in that order; junction bases with no gene match: 4. The CDR3 DNA is TGTGCCAGTAGTAGAACAGGGGGCCGAGAGACCCAGTACTTC. Residues: CASSRTGGRETQYF.

The rearrangement uses TRBV7-2 and TRBJ1-1; D call uncertain. CDR1 and CDR2 (germline): SGHTA, FQGNSA. This CDR3 spans 13 amino acids. Trimming left V 5 bases short and J 0 bases short, with 7 bases between. The CDR3 protein is CASSPSLNTEAFF. As DNA, the CDR3 is TGTGCCAGCAGCCCGAGCTTGAACACTGAAGCTTTCTTT.